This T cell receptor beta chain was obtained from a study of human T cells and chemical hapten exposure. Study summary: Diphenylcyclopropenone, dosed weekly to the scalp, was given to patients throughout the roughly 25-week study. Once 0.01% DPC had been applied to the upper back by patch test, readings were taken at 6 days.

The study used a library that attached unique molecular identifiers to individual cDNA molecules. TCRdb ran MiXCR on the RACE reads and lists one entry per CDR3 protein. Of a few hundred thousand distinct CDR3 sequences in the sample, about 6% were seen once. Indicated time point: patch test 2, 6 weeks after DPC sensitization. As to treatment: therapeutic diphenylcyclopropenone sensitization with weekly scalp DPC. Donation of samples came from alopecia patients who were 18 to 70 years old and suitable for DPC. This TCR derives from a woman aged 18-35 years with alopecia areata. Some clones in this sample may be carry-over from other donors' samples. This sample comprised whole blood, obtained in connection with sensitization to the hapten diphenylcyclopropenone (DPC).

DNA of the CDR3: TGCGCCAGCAGCCCTTTCCGGGACAGCAATCAGCCCCAGCATTTT. Its translation is CASSPFRDSNQPQHF. J is TRBJ1-5 and V is TRBV4-1; tentatively, D is TRBD1 (5 bases). The CDR3 consists of 15 residues. V shed 4 bases and J shed 1 base, with 11 bases lying between them. CDR1 is MGHRA, CDR2 YSYEKL, per germline.